This T cell receptor (beta chain) stems from a study of T-cell reconstitution after alpha-beta-depleted transplantation in children. The germline gives CDR1 MNHNS, CDR2 SASEGT. Trimming removed 7 bases at V and 0 bases at J, with 9 bases between. This CDR3 region has 14 residues. This clonotype was seen ten or more times. Unique molecular identifiers featured in how the TCRbeta library was prepared. TCRdb reprocessed the PCR reads via MiXCR and lists one record per CDR3 protein. There are roughly 300,000 distinct CDR3 sequences in the sample; under 13% occur only once, and around 2.4% lies in the top ten.

The TCR was taken from a human donor who donated a stem cell graft to a child with acute lymphoblastic leukemia. The gene calls are TRBV6-1 and TRBJ1-4; the D is unclear. This material consisted of PBMCs from the stem cell graft donor, taken from the stem cell graft. In nucleotides, the CDR3 is TGTGCCAGCATGGGCCGATCAACTAATGAAAAACTGTTTTTT. Amino acid sequence: CASMGRSTNEKLFF.